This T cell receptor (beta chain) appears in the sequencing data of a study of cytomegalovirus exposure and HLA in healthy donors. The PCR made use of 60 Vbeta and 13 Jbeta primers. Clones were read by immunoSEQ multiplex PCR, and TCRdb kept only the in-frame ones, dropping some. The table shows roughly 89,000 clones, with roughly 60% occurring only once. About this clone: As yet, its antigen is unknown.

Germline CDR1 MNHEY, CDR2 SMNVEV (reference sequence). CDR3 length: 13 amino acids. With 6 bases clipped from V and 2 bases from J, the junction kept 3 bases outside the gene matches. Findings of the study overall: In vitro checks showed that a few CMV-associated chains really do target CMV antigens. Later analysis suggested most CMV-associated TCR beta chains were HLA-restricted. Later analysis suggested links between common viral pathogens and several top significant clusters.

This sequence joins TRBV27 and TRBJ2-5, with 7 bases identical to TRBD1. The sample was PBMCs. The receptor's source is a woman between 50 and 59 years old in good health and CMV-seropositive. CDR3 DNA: TGTGCCAGCAGAAGGGACAGACAAGAGACCCAGTACTTC. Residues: CASRRDRQETQYF.